The table lists the clone carrying this T cell receptor (beta chain) with many counts. The antigen remains unidentified. These data belong to a study of neurological immune-mediated disorders. Whole-study findings and limits: HTLV-1-associated myelopathy had the most TCR clonal expansion, while multiple sclerosis had the least, a level that fell below healthy controls.

Regarding time point: longitudinal time-point 1 (baseline). Unsorted libraries were prepared from 2 million PBMCs held at -80 C. Deletions cut 1 base from V and 5 bases from J, with 11 bases between. Germline CDR1 and CDR2: SNHLY and FYNNEI. The CDR3 covers 14 residues. A 10-nucleotide random UMI tagged transcripts in template-switch 5'RACE cDNA synthesis. TCRdb itself ran the 5' RACE reads through MiXCR, one entry per CDR3 protein. Among about 49,000 distinct CDR3 sequences listed, 9% to 10% were seen once. This chain uses TRBV2 with TRBJ1-1; tentative D call: TRBD1 (5 bases). Specimen: PBMCs. The source of this sequence is a woman aged 40 to 50 in good health. For the CDR3, the DNA is TGTGCCAGCAGTGAAGACAGGAGGACAACTGAAGCTTTCTTT. This sequence encodes CASSEDRRTTEAFF. The whole variable domain, remainder taken from reference TRBV2 and TRBJ1-1, is EPEVTQTPSHQVTQMGQEVILRCVPISNHLYFYWYRQILGQKVEFLVSFYNNEISEKSEIFDDQFSVERPDGSNFTLKIRSTKLEDSAMYFCASSEDRRTTEAFFGQGTRLTVV.